The rows below give T cell receptor beta chains drawn from one sample of a study of blood T cell repertoires in COVID-19. TCRdb keeps only in-frame clones here, not all; method: immunoSEQ multiplex PCR. The sample yields over 300,000 clones, 70% to 90% seen once. The sequencing input was PBMCs or T cells enriched from blood (not recorded which). The receptors stem from a woman under 30 who had recovered from COVID-19. CDR3s include the opening cysteine and the closing phenylalanine or tryptophan. Fields, in order: V gene, J gene, D gene, clone size, CDR3 protein, CDR3 DNA. The D gene is left open where the match is weak. Some rows mark clone size as missing; the rest say once, few, many or name a class of expanded clone.

>TRBV6-5|TRBJ2-5|.|.
CASSYSGVETQYF
TGTGCCAGCAGTTACTCAGGGGTAGAGACCCAGTACTTC
>TRBV10-3|TRBJ1-1|TRBD1|.
CASAGSYRGLTEAFF
TGTGCCAGCGCCGGGTCCTACAGGGGTTTGACTGAAGCTTTCTTT
>TRBV7-9|TRBJ1-1|.|few
CASSVSRPEAFF
TGTGCCAGCAGCGTATCTCGTCCTGAAGCTTTCTTT
>TRBV3-1/TRBV3-2|TRBJ1-5|TRBD1|.
CASSQNYRGDQPQHF
TGTGCCAGCAGCCAAAACTACAGGGGCGATCAGCCCCAGCATTTT
>TRBV19|TRBJ2-1|.|.
CASSIYSGSSYNEQFF
TGTGCCAGTAGTATATATTCGGGTAGCTCCTACAATGAGCAGTTCTTC
>TRBV3-1/TRBV3-2|TRBJ1-2|TRBD1|.
CASSQEGGGGYGYTF
TGTGCCAGCAGCCAAGAAGGAGGGGGCGGATATGGCTACACCTTC
>TRBV9|TRBJ1-2|.|once
CASSVALTGRYGYTF
TGTGCCAGCAGCGTAGCCCTGACAGGTCGCTATGGCTACACCTTC
>TRBV7-6|TRBJ2-3|.|.
CASSTARTDTQYF
TGTGCCAGCAGCACTGCCCGCACAGATACGCAGTATTTT
>TRBV7-8|TRBJ1-2|.|few
CASSLRVDYGYTF
TGTGCCAGCAGCTTACGAGTAGACTATGGCTACACCTTC
>TRBV18|TRBJ2-2|TRBD1|.
CASSPPEQGVNTGELFF
TGTGCCAGCTCACCACCGGAACAGGGGGTTAACACCGGGGAGCTGTTTTTT
>TRBV2|TRBJ2-5|TRBD2|.
CASTGTSGRGGETQYF
TGTGCCAGCACTGGGACTAGCGGGAGAGGGGGAGAGACCCAGTACTTC
>TRBV5-1|TRBJ2-5|.|few
CASSLVPGGETQYF
TGCGCCAGCAGCTTGGTCCCAGGGGGGGAGACCCAGTACTTC
>TRBV24-1|TRBJ2-1|.|.
CATSDPGVGSYNEQFF
TGTGCCACCAGTGATCCAGGGGTAGGATCCTACAATGAGCAGTTCTTC
>TRBV7-9|TRBJ2-5|TRBD1|few
CASSYDRGGETQYF
TGTGCCAGCAGCTACGACAGGGGTGGAGAGACCCAGTACTTC
>TRBV30|TRBJ2-3|TRBD2|.
CAWTSGGTDTQYF
TGTGCCTGGACGTCGGGGGGAACCGATACGCAGTATTTT
>TRBV7-8|TRBJ1-1|.|.
CASSSRRRGSNTEAFF
TGTGCCAGCAGCTCCCGACGAAGAGGCTCGAACACTGAAGCTTTCTTT
>TRBV30|TRBJ1-3|TRBD1|.
CAWSQGASGNTIYF
TGTGCCTGGAGTCAGGGGGCATCTGGAAACACCATATATTTT
>TRBV5-1|TRBJ1-1|.|few
CASSLEGVVTEAFF
TGCGCCAGCAGCTTGGAGGGGGTTGTCACTGAAGCTTTCTTT
>TRBV19|TRBJ1-1|.|.
CASSISVFAANTEAFF
TGTGCCAGTAGTATATCAGTGTTTGCCGCGAACACTGAAGCTTTCTTT
>TRBV5-5|TRBJ1-2|.|.
CASSLGGLGANYGYTF
TGTGCCAGCAGCTTGGGAGGGTTAGGAGCTAACTATGGCTACACCTTC
>TRBV3-1/TRBV3-2|TRBJ1-1|TRBD1|.
CASSRTTGTGVLSDTEAFF
TGTGCCAGCAGCCGCACGACAGGGACGGGCGTTTTATCGGACACTGAAGCTTTCTTT
>TRBV28|TRBJ1-1|.|few
CASSRGLNTEAFF
TGTGCCAGCAGTCGGGGTCTGAACACTGAAGCTTTCTTT
>TRBV3-1/TRBV3-2|TRBJ1-2|TRBD1|.
CASSQRQTGGANYGYTF
TGTGCCAGCAGCCAACGGCAGACAGGGGGCGCTAACTATGGCTACACCTTC
>TRBV20-1|TRBJ1-5|.|.
CSASSPVTNQPQHF
TGCAGTGCTAGTAGCCCGGTCACTAATCAGCCCCAGCATTTT
>TRBV4-2|TRBJ2-3|TRBD2|.
CASSPSGENTDTQYF
TGTGCCAGCAGCCCCAGCGGGGAGAACACAGATACGCAGTATTTT
>TRBV19|TRBJ1-2|TRBD1|few
CATLRVPTGDYGYTF
TGTGCCACATTAAGGGTGCCGACAGGGGACTATGGCTACACCTTC
>TRBV5-1|TRBJ2-3|TRBD2|.
CASSSLLAGGASTDTQYF
TGCGCCAGCTCCTCCCTACTAGCGGGGGGGGCTAGCACAGATACGCAGTATTTT
>TRBV4-2|TRBJ2-7|TRBD2|.
CASSQDLAGGFDEQYF
TGTGCCAGCAGCCAAGATCTAGCGGGGGGGTTCGACGAGCAGTACTTC
>TRBV9|TRBJ1-3|TRBD1|.
CASSPHSPAGGQGNTIYF
TGTGCCAGCAGCCCCCACTCTCCCGCAGGGGGACAAGGAAACACCATATATTTT
>TRBV3-1/TRBV3-2|TRBJ1-2|.|.
CASSQDLNGGTYGYTF
TGTGCCAGCAGCCAAGATCTTAATGGGGGCACCTATGGCTACACCTTC
>TRBV28|TRBJ1-1|.|few
CASSLGLFLGAFF
TGTGCCAGCAGTTTAGGATTGTTCCTAGGAGCTTTCTTT
>TRBV10-1|TRBJ2-3|.|.
CASSELGRGEDTQYF
TGCGCCAGCAGTGAGCTAGGCAGGGGAGAAGATACGCAGTATTTT
>TRBV6-4|TRBJ2-2|TRBD2|.
CASSTLSGRGNTGELFF
TGTGCCAGCAGTACACTCAGCGGGAGAGGGAACACCGGGGAGCTGTTTTTT
>TRBV14|TRBJ1-2|.|.
CASSQDLYGYTF
TGTGCCAGCAGCCAAGACCTCTATGGCTACACCTTC
>TRBV19|TRBJ1-1|TRBD1|.
CAIIPTGTVAFF
TGTGCCATCATCCCGACAGGGACGGTAGCTTTCTTT
>TRBV19|TRBJ1-5|TRBD1|.
CASSIGSDRYSNQPQHF
TGTGCCAGTAGTATCGGGTCGGACAGGTACAGCAATCAGCCCCAGCATTTT
>TRBV19|TRBJ1-4|TRBD1|.
CASGRGTGLNEKLFF
TGTGCCAGCGGACGAGGGACAGGGCTAAATGAAAAACTGTTTTTT
>TRBV6-6|TRBJ2-1|.|few
CASSLERGGGIF
TGTGCCAGCAGTCTGGAACGGGGAGGTGGGATCTTC
>TRBV5-8|TRBJ1-6|.|.
CASRAFYNSPLHF
TGTGCCAGCAGAGCCTTCTATAATTCACCCCTCCACTTT
>TRBV10-3|TRBJ1-4|TRBD1|.
CATKGALNEKLFF
TGTGCCACCAAGGGGGCCCTTAATGAAAAACTGTTTTTT
>TRBV30|TRBJ2-3|TRBD2|.
CAWRGGADTQYF
TGTGCCTGGAGGGGGGGGGCAGATACGCAGTATTTT
>TRBV10-2|TRBJ1-2|.|.
CASMEGRSGYTF
TGCGCCAGCATGGAGGGACGCTCTGGCTACACCTTC
>TRBV2|TRBJ1-1|TRBD1|.
CASSDFGVVGQGITEAFF
TGTGCCAGCAGTGATTTTGGCGTGGTCGGACAGGGGATCACTGAAGCTTTCTTT
>TRBV7-2|TRBJ1-1|.|.
CASSPYLNTEAFF
TGTGCCAGCAGCCCCTACCTGAACACTGAAGCTTTCTTT
>TRBV18|TRBJ2-3|.|once
CASSGAEASTDTQYF
TGTGCCAGCTCAGGAGCAGAGGCTAGCACAGATACGCAGTATTTT
>TRBV10-1|TRBJ2-4|.|.
CASFEDTKVEFLAKNIQYF
TGCGCCAGCTTTGAGGACACCAAAGTCGAGTTTCTAGCCAAAAACATTCAGTACTTC
>TRBV28|TRBJ2-7|.|.
CASKRPLGAYEQYF
TGTGCCAGCAAACGACCTCTAGGGGCCTACGAGCAGTACTTC
>TRBV3-1/TRBV3-2|TRBJ2-2|.|.
CASSQGPGELFF
TGTGCCAGCAGCCAAGGGCCCGGGGAGCTGTTTTTT
>TRBV9|TRBJ2-2|.|.
CASSVGAGLNTGELFF
TGTGCCAGCAGCGTAGGTGCAGGACTGAACACCGGGGAGCTGTTTTTT
>TRBV11-3|TRBJ1-1|.|.
CASSRGGDSSEAFF
TGTGCCAGCAGTCGTGGAGGGGATTCCTCTGAAGCTTTCTTT
>TRBV2|TRBJ1-2|.|.
CASSAPEGGGYTF
TGTGCCAGCAGCGCACCAGAGGGAGGTGGCTACACCTTC
>TRBV19|TRBJ1-4|.|few
CASQDAGTEKLFF
TGTGCCAGCCAAGACGCCGGGACAGAAAAACTGTTTTTT
>TRBV30|TRBJ1-6|TRBD1|.
CAWSLTGVGNSPLHF
TGTGCCTGGAGTCTGACAGGGGTTGGGAATTCACCCCTCCACTTT
>TRBV30|TRBJ2-3|TRBD1|.
CAWRGTGRSTDTQYF
TGTGCCTGGAGAGGGACAGGTCGTAGCACAGATACGCAGTATTTT
>TRBV19|TRBJ1-2|TRBD1|.
CASSIDGTGDGYTF
TGTGCCAGTAGTATAGACGGGACAGGGGATGGCTACACCTTC